This paragraph covers one TCR beta chain sequence. Its antigen remains unidentified. No base quality values were provided; no much bigger clone lies one nucleotide off. V lost 6 bases and J lost 1 base; the stretch between them is 9 bases long. The CDR3 numbers 13 residues from cysteine through phenylalanine. The sequence is cut down to CDR3 DNA, 39 bases in frame from base 1. Taken from the germline V gene, the CDR1 and CDR2 loops are MGHDK and SYGVNS. A second Seattle source provided samples from volunteer blood donors who had recovered from COVID-19. Collaborating institutions collected whole blood in K2EDTA tubes following their own protocols. For TCRbeta analysis, collaborators shipped samples as frozen whole blood, isolated PBMCs, or DNA extracted from either of those sample types. This sample was taken from a study of blood T cell repertoires in COVID-19 (dated by TCRdb to 2018 to 2020). About the study as a whole: Samples from collaborators originated in the United States, Italy and Spain and spanned both the acute and convalescent phases of COVID-19. The samples were drawn from two sources: the first 160 participants of the ongoing ImmuneRACE study, and fewer than 1,500 subjects contributed by 6 global collaborators. HLA class I and class II types, where available, came from metadata supplied by the sample provider rather than from assay-based typing. The prospective study material was composed of cDNA or gDNA derived from T cells, B-cell-depleted T cells, or PBMCs. Deeply sampled blood TCRbeta repertoires from subjects exposed to, actively infected with, or recovered from COVID-19 were included in the dataset. The sample metadata nearly always contained a de-identified subject ID, COVID-19 status, age in years and sex. The repertoires were made available in a free public database intended to serve as a resource for research on the immune response to SARS-CoV-2.

TCRbeta CDR3 regions were amplified from genomic DNA using the immunoSEQ Assay, a bias-controlled multiplex PCR. Regarding the original processing steps: The number of nucleated cells in each sample was estimated by amplification of reference gene primers within the assay. To quantify the absolute abundance of each unique TCRbeta CDR3 rearrangement, sequence reads were collapsed and filtered. For each sample, productive Simpson clonality was calculated by taking the square root of Simpson's diversity index across productive rearrangements. Here the immuneACCESS table is served through TCRdb, limited to in-frame sequences with V and J called. Missing clones are a known gap in these copies; in checked studies unresolved V genes cover under half, and the rest lacks a known reason. Clonal size and the V and J genes are those of that table, whereas D and trimming came from the DNA. This sample has hundreds of thousands of clones in its table, and about 88% of those were observed once. Together, the top ten hold around 2.2% of the sample.

General findings and caveats noted by the study authors: The amount of clinical and demographic metadata varied by source and participant and was provided uncurated.

The chain links TRBV25-1 with TRBJ1-1; confidence is insufficient to name the D gene. The clonotype originates from a woman aged 40 to 49 who had recovered from COVID-19. The sequenced sample was peripheral blood. The bases are TGTGCCAGCAGCCTGGGGAGGAACACTGAAGCTTTCTTT. Its protein product is CASSLGRNTEAFF.